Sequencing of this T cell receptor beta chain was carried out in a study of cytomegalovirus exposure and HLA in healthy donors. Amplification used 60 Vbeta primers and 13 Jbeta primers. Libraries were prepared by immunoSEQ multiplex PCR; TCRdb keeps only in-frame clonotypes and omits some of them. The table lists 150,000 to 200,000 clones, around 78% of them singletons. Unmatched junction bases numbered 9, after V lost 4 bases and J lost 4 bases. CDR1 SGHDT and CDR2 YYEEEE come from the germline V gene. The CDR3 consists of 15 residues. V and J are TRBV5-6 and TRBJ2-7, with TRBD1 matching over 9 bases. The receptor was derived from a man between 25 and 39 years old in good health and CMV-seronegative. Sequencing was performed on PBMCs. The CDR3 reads CASSRQGVTVYEQYF. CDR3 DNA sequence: TGTGCCAGCAGCCGACAGGGGGTCACGGTTTACGAGCAGTACTTC.